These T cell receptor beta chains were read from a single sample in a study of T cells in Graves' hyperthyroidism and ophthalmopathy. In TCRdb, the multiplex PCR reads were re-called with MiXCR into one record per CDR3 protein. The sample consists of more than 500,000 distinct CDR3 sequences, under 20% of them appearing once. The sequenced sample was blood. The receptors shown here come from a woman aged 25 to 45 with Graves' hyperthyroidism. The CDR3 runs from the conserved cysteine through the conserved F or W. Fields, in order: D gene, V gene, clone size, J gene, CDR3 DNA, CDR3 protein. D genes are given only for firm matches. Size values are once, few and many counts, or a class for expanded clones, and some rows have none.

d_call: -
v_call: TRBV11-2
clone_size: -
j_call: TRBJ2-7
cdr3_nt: TGTGCCAGCAGCTTAGTAGGCCAGGGTAACGAGCAGTACTTC
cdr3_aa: CASSLVGQGNEQYF

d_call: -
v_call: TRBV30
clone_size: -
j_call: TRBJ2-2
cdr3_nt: TGTGCCTGGAGGCGCGGGCCCGCGAACACCGGGGAGCTGTTTTTT
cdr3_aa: CAWRRGPANTGELFF

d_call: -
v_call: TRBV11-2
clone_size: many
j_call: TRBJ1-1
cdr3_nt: TGTGCCAGCAGCTTAGATTGGGCCCTTGAAGCTTTCTTT
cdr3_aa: CASSLDWALEAFF

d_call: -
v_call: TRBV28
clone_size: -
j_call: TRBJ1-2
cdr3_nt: TGTGCCAGCAGTTTACTCTCAGTGGGGTCCTATGGCTACACCTTC
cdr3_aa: CASSLLSVGSYGYTF

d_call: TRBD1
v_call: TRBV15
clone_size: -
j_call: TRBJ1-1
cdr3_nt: TGTGCCACCAGCGGAGATCCGGGACAGCCGATAGCTTTCTTT
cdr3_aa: CATSGDPGQPIAFF

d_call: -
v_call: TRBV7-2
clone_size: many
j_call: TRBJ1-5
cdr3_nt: TGTGCCAGCAGCTTAGCGGGGGACTATCAGCCCCAGCATTTT
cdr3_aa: CASSLAGDYQPQHF

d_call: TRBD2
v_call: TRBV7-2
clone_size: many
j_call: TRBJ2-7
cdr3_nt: TGTGCCAGCAGCTTGACTAGCGGGATTTACGAGCAGTACTTC
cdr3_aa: CASSLTSGIYEQYF

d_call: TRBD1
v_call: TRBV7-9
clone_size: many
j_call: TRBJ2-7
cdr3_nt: TGTGCCAGCAGCTTAGGGCCAGGGGGCTGGTACGAGCAGTACTTC
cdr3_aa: CASSLGPGGWYEQYF

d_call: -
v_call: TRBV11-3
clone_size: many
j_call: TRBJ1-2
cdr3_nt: TGTGCCAGCAGCTTATCCTTCGGGGGCAGCTATGGCTACACCTTC
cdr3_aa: CASSLSFGGSYGYTF

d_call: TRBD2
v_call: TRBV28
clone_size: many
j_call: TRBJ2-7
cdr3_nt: TGTGCCAGCAGTCCTAGCGGAAAAGGGAACGAGCAGTACTTC
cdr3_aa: CASSPSGKGNEQYF

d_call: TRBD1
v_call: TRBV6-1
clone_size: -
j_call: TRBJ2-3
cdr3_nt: TGTGCCAGCAAGAACCATAAGGGGGCGGGCACAGATACGCAGTATTTT
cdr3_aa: CASKNHKGAGTDTQYF

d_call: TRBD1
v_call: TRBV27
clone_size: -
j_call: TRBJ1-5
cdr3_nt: TGTGCCAGCACCGCAATGGGGACAGGGAACCAGCCCCAGCATTTT
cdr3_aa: CASTAMGTGNQPQHF

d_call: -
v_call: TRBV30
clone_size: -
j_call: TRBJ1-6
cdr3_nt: TGTGCCTGGATTCCCGGGGGATATAATTCACCCCTCCACTTT
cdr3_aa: CAWIPGGYNSPLHF

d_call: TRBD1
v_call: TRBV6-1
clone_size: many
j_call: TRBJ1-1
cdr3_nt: TGTGCCAGCAGGAACAGGGGGATCCCTCCCGAAGCTTTCTTT
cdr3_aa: CASRNRGIPPEAFF

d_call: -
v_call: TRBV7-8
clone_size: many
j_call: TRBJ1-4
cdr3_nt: TGTGCCAGCAGCTTATCACCAGGGTCTAATGAAAAACTGTTTTTT
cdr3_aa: CASSLSPGSNEKLFF

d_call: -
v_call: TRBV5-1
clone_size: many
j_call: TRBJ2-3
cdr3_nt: TGCGCCAGCAGGATGGGACCGACAACAGATACGCAGTATTTT
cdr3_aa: CASRMGPTTDTQYF

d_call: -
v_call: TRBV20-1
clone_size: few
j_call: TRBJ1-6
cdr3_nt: TGCAGTACCAAACCCCGGGGCAGGAGCTCCTATAATTCACCCCTCCACTTT
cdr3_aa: CSTKPRGRSSYNSPLHF

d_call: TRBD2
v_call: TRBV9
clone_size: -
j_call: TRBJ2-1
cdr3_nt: TGTGCCAGCAGAGGCGGGACTAGCGGGGCCTACAATGAGCAGTTCTTC
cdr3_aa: CASRGGTSGAYNEQFF

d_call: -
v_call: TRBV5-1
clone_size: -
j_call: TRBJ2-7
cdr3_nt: TGCGCCAGCAGCTTAGACGGGACAGCTGCTCGGGGAGGGGGCGAGCAGTACTTC
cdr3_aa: CASSLDGTAARGGGEQYF

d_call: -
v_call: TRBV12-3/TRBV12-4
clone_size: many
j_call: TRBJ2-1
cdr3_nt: TGTGCCAGCGGGAGGAGCTCCTACAATGAGCAGTTCTTC
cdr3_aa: CASGRSSYNEQFF

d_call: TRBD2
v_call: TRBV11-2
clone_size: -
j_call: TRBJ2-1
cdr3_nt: TGTGCCAGCACCAGGGGGACTAGCGGGAGATTGGACAATGAGCAGTTCTTC
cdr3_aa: CASTRGTSGRLDNEQFF

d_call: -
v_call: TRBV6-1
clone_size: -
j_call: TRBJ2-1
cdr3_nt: TGTGCCAGCAGCTCCGACAGGGGGTGGCTAGCGGGAGTTCGGAATGAGCAGTTCTTC
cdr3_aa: CASSSDRGWLAGVRNEQFF

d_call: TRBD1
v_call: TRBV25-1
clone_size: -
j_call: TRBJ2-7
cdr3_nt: TGTGCCAGCAGGGGACAGGGATCGGACGAGCAGTACTTC
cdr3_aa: CASRGQGSDEQYF

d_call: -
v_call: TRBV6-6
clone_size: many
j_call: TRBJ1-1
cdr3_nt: TGTGCCAGCAGTTACTCGAGCCCGGGGGGGACTGAAGCTTTCTTT
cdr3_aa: CASSYSSPGGTEAFF

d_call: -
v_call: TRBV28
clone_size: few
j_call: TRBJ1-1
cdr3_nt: TGTGCCAGCAGCCTCAGGGCTTTCGGCACTGAAGCTTTCTTT
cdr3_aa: CASSLRAFGTEAFF

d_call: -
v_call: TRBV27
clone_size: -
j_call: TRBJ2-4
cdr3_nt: TGTGCCAGCAAAGGGACCGCCCTAGCCAAAAACATTCAGTACTTC
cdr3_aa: CASKGTALAKNIQYF

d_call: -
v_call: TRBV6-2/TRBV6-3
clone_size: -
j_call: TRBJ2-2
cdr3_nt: TGTGCCAGCAGTTATCTGAAAGGGACCGGGGAGCTGTTTTTT
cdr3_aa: CASSYLKGTGELFF

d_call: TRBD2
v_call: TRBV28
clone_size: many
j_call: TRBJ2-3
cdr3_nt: TGTGCCAGCAGTTTACGACTAGCGGGAGGGCCAAGAGATACGCAGTATTTT
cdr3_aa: CASSLRLAGGPRDTQYF

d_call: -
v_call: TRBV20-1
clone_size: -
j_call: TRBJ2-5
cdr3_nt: TGCAGTGCTAGAAAACCCGAGCCGGGCAACTTTATAGAGACCCAGTACTTC
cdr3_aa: CSARKPEPGNFIETQYF

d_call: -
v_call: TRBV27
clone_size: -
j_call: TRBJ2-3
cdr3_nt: TGTGCCAGCAGTTTATCGAGAGCACCAGATACGCAGTATTTT
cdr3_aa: CASSLSRAPDTQYF

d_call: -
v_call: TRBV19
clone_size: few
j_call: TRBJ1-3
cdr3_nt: TGTGCCAGTTCAACGCAGGGAAACACCATATATTTT
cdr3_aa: CASSTQGNTIYF

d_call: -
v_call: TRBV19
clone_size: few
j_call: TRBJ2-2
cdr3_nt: TGTGCCACCCCGCCTAACACCGGGGAGCTGTTTTTT
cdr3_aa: CATPPNTGELFF

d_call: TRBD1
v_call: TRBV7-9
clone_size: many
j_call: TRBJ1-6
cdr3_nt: TGTGCCAGCAGCTCCCTCGGGACAGGCAGGGATTCACCCCTCCACTTT
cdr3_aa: CASSSLGTGRDSPLHF

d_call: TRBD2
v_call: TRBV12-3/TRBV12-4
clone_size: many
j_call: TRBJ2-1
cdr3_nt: TGTGCCAGCAGTTCCGGACTAGTCGATGTTGAGCAGTTCTTC
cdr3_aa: CASSSGLVDVEQFF